A single sample is the source of the 22 T cell receptor beta chains below, sequenced in a study of T cell changes during pregnancy in multiple sclerosis. Sequencing used immunoSEQ multiplex PCR; TCRdb keeps in-frame clones, though not all of them. The sample consists of about 43,000 clones, approximately 88% of them appearing once. The specimen was peripheral blood, collected in the first trimester of pregnancy. The receptors come from a female donor in good health, enrolled as a control in a pregnancy study.

The gene calls are TRBV5-4 and TRBJ1-1; D is perhaps TRBD1 (5 bases). The CDR3 has 15 amino acids. CDR1 is SGHNT and CDR2 is YYREEE in the germline V gene (reference sequence). The V end was cut by 0 bases, the J end by 1 base, with 10 bases between. CDR3: CASSLVGRENTEAFF. The CDR3 DNA is TGTGCCAGCAGCTTGGTTGGCAGGGAGAACACTGAAGCTTTCTTT. The full variable domain, its missing parts supplied by reference TRBV5-4 and TRBJ1-1, is ETGVTQSPTHLIKTRGQQVTLRCSSQSGHNTVSWYQQALGQGPQFIFQYYREEENGRGNFPPRFSGLQFPNYSSELNVNALELDDSALYLCASSLVGRENTEAFFGQGTRLTVV.

The chain employs TRBV15 and TRBJ2-1; TRBD1 agrees at 11 bases. Germline CDR1 reads LNHNV; CDR2 reads YYDKDF (reference sequence). The CDR3 sequence is 15 residues long. With V trimmed by 0 bases and J by 8 bases, 3 bases remained unmatched. As DNA, the CDR3 is TGTGCCACCAGCAGAGATAGGACAGGGGGCTATGAGCAGTTCTTC. Translated, it gives CATSRDRTGGYEQFF.

DNA for the CDR3: TGTGCCACCAGCAGGGACCTCGGACAGGGAAGGCGTTCGAGGGAGCAGTACTTC. This gives the protein CATSRDLGQGRRSREQYF. V gene TRBV15 combines with J gene TRBJ2-5; 8 bases map to TRBD1. In germline, CDR1 is LNHNV, CDR2 YYDKDF (reference sequence). This CDR3 contains 18 residues. The J segment lost 11 bases and the V segment lost 3 bases, leaving 23 bases of the junction unmatched. The entire variable domain, with the rest obtained from reference TRBV15 and TRBJ2-5, is as follows: DAMVIQNPRYQVTQFGKPVTLSCSQTLNHNVMYWYQQKSSQAPKLLFHYYDKDFNNEADTPDNFQSRRPNTSFCFLDIRSPGLGDTAMYLCATSRDLGQGRRSREQYFGPGTRLLVL.

This clone was detected once. This chain links TRBV7-8 with TRBJ2-1; TRBD2 matches 11 bases. CDR1 is SGHVS, CDR2 FQNEAQ, per germline. The CDR3 totals 16 residues. With 0 bases clipped from V and 9 bases from J, the junction kept 7 bases outside the gene matches. The CDR3 DNA sequence: TGTGCCAGCAGCTTAGCGCTAGCGGGAGGAGGTGGTGAGCAGTTCTTC. Amino acid sequence: CASSLALAGGGGEQFF.

This clone was observed a handful of times. V gene TRBV29-1 combines with J gene TRBJ1-4; the D gene is possibly TRBD1 (5 bases). CDR3 size: 13 residues. Trimming stripped 4 bases from V and 8 bases from J, with 14 bases between. Germline loops: CDR1 SQVTM, CDR2 ANQGSEA. The CDR3 here is CSVATVRGEKLFF. The CDR3 DNA is TGCAGCGTTGCGACAGTGCGGGGAGAAAAACTGTTTTTT.

The rearrangement links TRBV10-2 to TRBJ2-7, with TRBD1 matching over 7 bases. The trim removed 7 bases at V and 0 bases at J, leaving 6 bases unmatched. CDR1 and CDR2 (germline): WSHSY, SAAADI. The CDR3 has 14 residues. The CDR3 sequence is CASNSRDSSYEQYF. The CDR3 DNA is TGCGCCAGCAATTCCCGGGACAGCTCCTACGAGCAGTACTTC.

The rearrangement uses TRBV7-9 and TRBJ2-3; D possibly corresponds to TRBD1 (6 bases). V dropped 6 bases and J dropped 0 bases, with 19 bases sitting between them. Germline lookup yields CDR1 SEHNR and CDR2 FQNEAQ (reference sequence). The CDR3 loop spans 17 amino acids. CDR3 coding DNA: TGTGCCAGCAGGCCGCGTGGGGGACACGAGAGCACAGATACGCAGTATTTT. Translated, it gives CASRPRGGHESTDTQYF.

The gene calls are TRBV6-5 and TRBJ1-1; 10 positions match TRBD1. V dropped 7 bases and J dropped 11; count of bases not matched to a gene: 10. This CDR3 region has 13 residues. CDR1 MNHEY and CDR2 SVGAGI come from the germline V gene. CDR3 nucleotide sequence: TGTGCCAGCACCAGGACAGGGGGTGGCAAGGCTTTCTTT. As protein: CASTRTGGGKAFF.

V and J are TRBV4-1 and TRBJ1-1; TRBD1 agrees at 8 bases. Germline lookup yields CDR1 MGHRA and CDR2 YSYEKL. J was trimmed by 7 bases and V by 2 bases; bases with no gene match: 6. The CDR3 length is 14 residues. Here the CDR3 reads CASSQLGQGLEAFF. The CDR3 region has the DNA TGCGCCAGCAGCCAACTAGGACAGGGTCTTGAAGCTTTCTTT.

Within the sample, this clone is medium-sized. This chain links TRBV11-2 with TRBJ2-4; D is perhaps TRBD1 (5 bases). V dropped 2 bases and J dropped 6 bases, with 14 bases sitting between them. This CDR3 contains 15 residues. Per germline, CDR1 SGHAT and CDR2 FQNNGV. The CDR3 spells CASSLPTDNLNIQYF. The CDR3 DNA reads as TGTGCCAGCAGCTTACCCACGGACAATCTAAACATTCAGTACTTC.

This chain connects TRBV5-1 to TRBJ2-5; D is uncertain. V shed 0 bases and J shed 1 base, with 4 bases lying between them. CDR1 SGHRS and CDR2 YFSETQ come from the germline V gene. This CDR3 spans 13 amino acids. The CDR3 protein is CASSLVSQETQYF. The CDR3 bases are TGCGCCAGCAGCTTGGTCAGCCAAGAGACCCAGTACTTC.

This chain connects TRBV2 to TRBJ2-5, with a weak D call TRBD2 (7 bases). V lost 9 bases, J lost 5 bases, and 19 bases lay in between. Germline V gives CDR1 SNHLY, CDR2 FYNNEI. CDR3 size: 14 residues. CDR3 DNA sequence: TGTGCCAGTTCCCTCGGGGGGCTAGGGGAGACCCAGTACTTC. Translated, it gives CASSLGGLGETQYF.

The chain combines TRBV30 with TRBJ1-6; 7 nucleotides line up with TRBD1. There are 13 residues in the CDR3. In germline, CDR1 is GTSNPN, CDR2 SVGIG (reference sequence). J was trimmed by 10 bases and V by 5 bases; bases with no gene match: 8. The CDR3 loop reads CAWEQGNDSPLHF. The CDR3 DNA follows: TGTGCCTGGGAACAGGGGAATGACTCACCCCTCCACTTT.

The V call is TRBV6-1, the J call TRBJ2-5, with 7 nucleotides matching TRBD1. CDR3 length equals 16 residues. V gave up 4 bases and J gave up 4 bases; unmatched junction bases: 12. Per germline, CDR1 MNHNS and CDR2 SASEGT. This CDR3 is CASSAGTGAAGETQYF. The CDR3 DNA sequence: TGTGCCAGCAGTGCCGGAACAGGGGCCGCGGGAGAGACCCAGTACTTC.

The chain carries TRBV19 and TRBJ2-2; D ambiguous. Trimming stripped 5 bases from V and 4 bases from J, with 8 bases between. The CDR3 extends over 13 amino acids. From germline, CDR1 is LNHDA and CDR2 SQIVND (reference sequence). The DNA for the CDR3 is TGTGCCAGTAGTTTCACCAGCACCGGGGAGCTGTTTTTT. It codes for CASSFTSTGELFF.

The rearrangement links TRBV5-1 to TRBJ1-4; 10 nucleotides line up with TRBD1. Germline lookup yields CDR1 SGHRS and CDR2 YFSETQ. J lost 1 base, V lost 4 bases, and 4 bases had no gene match. This CDR3 contains 16 residues. The DNA of the CDR3 is TGCGCCAGCAGCACCGGACAGGGGGGAACTAATGAAAAACTGTTTTTT. Amino acid sequence: CASSTGQGGTNEKLFF.

The V and J genes are TRBV5-5 and TRBJ1-1; unclear D gene. The CDR3 length is 12 residues. The V gene lost 5 bases and the J gene lost 5 bases, with 10 bases spanning the gap. Germline V lookup: CDR1 SGHKS, CDR2 YYEKEE (reference sequence). In DNA, the CDR3 is TGTGCCAGCAGTGTGAGCCTGACTGAAGCTTTCTTT. This sequence encodes CASSVSLTEAFF. The whole variable domain, filled in from reference TRBV5-5 and TRBJ1-1, reads DAGVTQSPTHLIKTRGQQVTLRCSPISGHKSVSWYQQVLGQGPQFIFQYYEKEERGRGNFPDRFSARQFPNYSSELNVNALLLGDSALYLCASSVSLTEAFFGQGTRLTVV.

The rearrangement links TRBV30 to TRBJ1-6; D call uncertain. Looked up from germline, CDR1 is GTSNPN and CDR2 is SVGIG (reference sequence). This CDR3 has 17 amino acids. V lost 3 bases and J 0 bases, leaving 15 bases between the germline ends. The CDR3 sequence is CAWREGSGSSYNSPLHF. The DNA of the CDR3 is TGTGCCTGGAGGGAGGGTTCGGGCAGCTCCTATAATTCACCCCTCCACTTT.

This chain's CDR3 is CASSQTTSYEQYF. The CDR3 nucleotides read TGTGCCAGCAGCCAGACAACGTCCTACGAGCAGTACTTC. V gene TRBV9 combines with J gene TRBJ2-7; D unresolved. The V and J ends lost 4 bases and 1 base respectively, with 9 bases between them. CDR3 length equals 13 residues. CDR1 SGDLS and CDR2 YYNGEE come from the germline V gene.

This sequence joins TRBV11-1 and TRBJ1-1; 8 nucleotides line up with TRBD1. The CDR3 consists of 14 residues. V shed 5 bases and J 4 bases; nucleotides not matched to a gene: 6. Germline CDR1 and CDR2: SGHAT and FQDESV (reference sequence). The CDR3 here is CASSHTGGATEAFF. CDR3 nucleotides: TGTGCCAGCAGCCATACAGGGGGAGCCACTGAAGCTTTCTTT.

V gene TRBV18 combines with J gene TRBJ2-7, with a weak D call TRBD2 (5 bases). The germline gives CDR1 KGHSH, CDR2 LQKENI. CDR3 size: 14 residues. Trimming removed 7 bases from V and 2 bases from J, with 15 bases in between. The CDR3 DNA sequence: TGTGCCAGCTTATCACCTGGGGAGACCTACGAGCAGTACTTC. It encodes CASLSPGETYEQYF.

V gene TRBV19 combines with J gene TRBJ2-7, with 12 positions matching TRBD1. Trimming took 4 bases from V and 0 from J; bases not matched to a gene: 10. Germline V CDR1 and CDR2: LNHDA, SQIVND (reference sequence). The CDR3 loop spans 18 amino acids. Written as DNA, the CDR3 is TGTGCCAGTAGTAAGTTCATGGGACAGGGGGCTGCCTCCTACGAGCAGTACTTC. Translated, it gives CASSKFMGQGAASYEQYF. The full variable domain, in which reference TRBV19 and TRBJ2-7 provide the parts outside the CDR3, is DGGITQSPKYLFRKEGQNVTLSCEQNLNHDAMYWYRQDPGQGLRLIYYSQIVNDFQKGDIAEGYSVSREKKESFPLTVTSAQKNPTAFYLCASSKFMGQGAASYEQYFGPGTRLTVT.